This entry lists 22 T cell receptor beta chains sequenced from one sample in a study of blood T cell repertoires in COVID-19. TCRdb's table, derived via immunoSEQ multiplex PCR, lists solely in-frame clones and lacks some. The table lists 65,000 to 80,000 clones, 88% of them singletons. The sequenced sample was peripheral blood. All receptors come from a man between 65 and 85 years old with active or convalescent COVID-19.

The CDR3 loop reads CASSMDRASYNEQFF. The DNA of the CDR3 is TGTGCCAGCAGCATGGACAGGGCGTCCTACAATGAGCAGTTCTTC. The chain employs TRBV7-2 and TRBJ2-1; 8 bases are a match to TRBD1. Losses at the gene ends were 5 bases for V and 1 base for J; bases not matched to a gene: 4. This CDR3 contains 15 residues. Germline V gene sequence: CDR1 SGHTA, CDR2 FQGNSA. The variable domain in full, completed from reference TRBV7-2 and TRBJ2-1, reads GAGVSQSPSNKVTEKGKDVELRCDPISGHTALYWYRQSLGQGLEFLIYFQGNSAPDKSGLPSDRFSAERTGGSVSTLTIQRTQQEDSAVYLCASSMDRASYNEQFFGPGTRLTVL.

The J gene is TRBJ2-3, the V gene TRBV27, with 8 bases fitting TRBD2. Trimming cost V 0 bases and J 1 base; bases outside gene matches: 3. This CDR3 region has 16 residues. Germline V gene data show CDR1 as MNHEY and CDR2 as SMNVEV (reference sequence). The CDR3 bases are TGTGCCAGCAGTTTATCGTGGCGGGGGGGCACAGATACGCAGTATTTT. It specifies CASSLSWRGGTDTQYF.

V usage is TRBV15 and J usage is TRBJ2-7; D may be TRBD1 (5 bases). The length of the CDR3 is 12 residues. Germline V lookup: CDR1 LNHNV, CDR2 YYDKDF (reference sequence). V was shortened by 1 base and J by 6 bases, with 7 bases between the two germline ends. CDR3 coding DNA: TGTGCCACCAGCAGAGGACAGCCCGAGCAGTACTTC. Encoded protein: CATSRGQPEQYF.

This rearrangement joins TRBV5-1 to TRBJ2-7, with 10 nucleotides matching TRBD2. Germline lookup yields CDR1 SGHRS and CDR2 YFSETQ. This CDR3 has 15 residues. J was trimmed by 3 bases and V by 0 bases; bases with no gene match: 3. The CDR3 here is CASSLAASGGYEQYF. The CDR3 DNA is TGCGCCAGCAGCTTGGCGGCTAGCGGGGGCTACGAGCAGTACTTC.

The rearrangement uses TRBV10-2 and TRBJ2-5; 7 bases are a match to TRBD2. Trimming took 0 bases from V and 7 from J; bases not matched to a gene: 8. Germline CDR1 WSHSY, CDR2 SAAADI. The CDR3 length is 15 residues. CDR3 sequence (DNA): TGCGCCAGCAGTGAGTCGGGGACTACTGGGGGGACCCAGTACTTC. It specifies CASSESGTTGGTQYF.

On this clone: Other nucleotide sequences from this sample produce the same CDR3. J is TRBJ2-2 and V is TRBV6-1; TRBD1 matches 11 bases. CDR1 and CDR2 from the germline V gene are MNHNS and SASEGT. This CDR3 has 15 amino acids. V gave up 2 bases and J gave up 7 bases; unmatched junction bases: 3. CDR3 amino acids: CASSERTGGFGELFF. CDR3 DNA: TGTGCCAGCAGTGAACGGACAGGGGGCTTCGGGGAGCTGTTTTTT.

The chain joins TRBV3-1 (or the pseudogene TRBV3-2) to TRBJ2-1; 11 nucleotides agree with TRBD2. The germline CDR1 and CDR2 sequences are LGHDT and YNNKEL (reference sequence). After removal of 0 bases from V and 12 bases from J, the junction contained 16 bases not matched to a gene. The CDR3 totals 18 residues. CDR3 bases: TGTGCCAGCAGCCAAGAAAGTCGGGGTAGCGGGAGGGCCTCGGGGCAGTTCTTC. It specifies CASSQESRGSGRASGQFF.

The rearrangement links TRBV7-6 to TRBJ1-6; D is undetermined. Germline-derived CDR1 and CDR2 are SGHVS and FNYEAQ. V dropped 2 bases and J dropped 9 bases, with 8 bases sitting between them. The CDR3 is 13 amino acids. The CDR3 DNA reads as TGTGCCAGCAGCTTAAAGGAGGCTTCACCCCTCCACTTT. It codes for CASSLKEASPLHF.

This chain links TRBV9 with TRBJ2-1; 11 nucleotides align to TRBD2. The CDR3 spans 16 residues. The germline CDR1 and CDR2 sequences are SGDLS and YYNGEE. V gave up 0 bases and J gave up 9 bases; unmatched junction bases: 8. The CDR3 DNA sequence: TGTGCCAGCAGCGTAGCTCTAGCGGGGGGCGCCTCTGAGCAGTTCTTC. It translates to CASSVALAGGASEQFF.

The chain is built from TRBV28 and TRBJ2-1, with 14 bases identical to TRBD2. Germline V CDR1 and CDR2: MDHEN, SYDVKM. The CDR3 loop spans 18 amino acids. The J segment lost 4 bases and the V segment lost 4 bases, leaving 9 bases of the junction unmatched. The CDR3 loop is CASSSSPGLAGAYNEQFF. CDR3 DNA: TGTGCCAGCAGTTCCTCCCCGGGACTAGCGGGGGCTTACAATGAGCAGTTCTTC.

This chain connects TRBV12-3 or TRBV12-4 to TRBJ1-6, with D uncertain. The germline V and J ends were trimmed by 9 bases and 10 bases, with 7 bases remaining between them. The CDR3 has 10 residues. DNA for the CDR3: TGTGCCAGTCCGAGGTCACCCCTCCACTTT. This codes for CASPRSPLHF.

The genes are TRBV5-1 and TRBJ2-7; 13 nucleotides align to TRBD2. The germline V gene has CDR1 SGHRS and CDR2 YFSETQ. The CDR3 length is 16 residues. The ends lost 6 bases at V and 0 bases at J; junction bases unmatched: 6. The CDR3 DNA is TGCGCCAGCAAGACTAGCGGGGGGCCAACCTCCTACGAGCAGTACTTC. Its translation: CASKTSGGPTSYEQYF.

CDR3 in DNA: TGTGCCAGCAGCCCCCTGGGACTCAGCTCCTACAATGAGCAGTTCTTC. This translates into CASSPLGLSSYNEQFF. The chain carries TRBV7-9 and TRBJ2-1; tentative D call: TRBD2 (6 bases). The CDR3 is made up of 16 amino acids. Germline V gene lookup returns CDR1 SEHNR and CDR2 FQNEAQ (reference sequence). V lost 5 bases to trimming and J lost 0 bases, with 14 bases between them.

The chain links TRBV9 to TRBJ1-2; 7 bases line up with TRBD1. Germline CDR1 reads SGDLS; CDR2 reads YYNGEE. The CDR3 has 14 amino acids. Trimming at V came to 5 bases and at J to 7 bases, leaving 11 bases not matched to a gene. CDR3 DNA sequence: TGTGCCAGCAGTCCTGATGTGACAGGGAGTGGCTACACCTTC. Amino acid sequence: CASSPDVTGSGYTF. The full variable domain, completed using reference TRBV9 and TRBJ1-2, is DSGVTQTPKHLITATGQRVTLRCSPRSGDLSVYWYQQSLDQGLQFLIQYYNGEERAKGNILERFSAQQFPDLHSELNLSSLELGDSALYFCASSPDVTGSGYTFGSGTRLTVV.

The chain has TRBV2 and TRBJ1-6; D is ambiguous. Germline V gives CDR1 SNHLY, CDR2 FYNNEI. The V end lost 1 base, the J end lost 9 bases, and 13 bases lay between the germline ends. CDR3 length: 15 residues. DNA for the CDR3: TGTGCCAGCAGTGAAGTGGCGGCCCCCGGTTCACCCCTCCACTTT. Its protein product is CASSEVAAPGSPLHF. Full variable domain (outside the CDR3, taken from reference TRBV2 and TRBJ1-6): EPEVTQTPSHQVTQMGQEVILRCVPISNHLYFYWYRQILGQKVEFLVSFYNNEISEKSEIFDDQFSVERPDGSNFTLKIRSTKLEDSAMYFCASSEVAAPGSPLHFGNGTRLTVT.

This clone was seen just once. V is TRBV4-1 and J is TRBJ2-5; 11 bases map to TRBD1. The CDR3 extends over 14 amino acids. Germline CDR1 and CDR2: MGHRA and YSYEKL. V shed 3 bases and J 3 bases; nucleotides not matched to a gene: 0. The CDR3 spells CASSQGQGEETQYF. In DNA, the CDR3 is TGCGCCAGCAGCCAGGGACAGGGGGAAGAGACCCAGTACTTC.

This sequence joins TRBV5-1 and TRBJ1-2; 7 positions agree with TRBD1. Germline V CDR1 and CDR2: SGHRS, YFSETQ. V lost 4 bases, J lost 3 bases, and 3 bases stayed unmatched. The CDR3 sequence is 13 residues long. The CDR3 spells CASSEGADYGYTF. The DNA for the CDR3 is TGCGCCAGCAGCGAGGGGGCCGACTATGGCTACACCTTC.

The chain links TRBV5-4 to TRBJ2-7; TRBD2 agrees at 8 bases. Germline CDR1 reads SGHNT; CDR2 reads YYREEE (reference sequence). This CDR3 comprises 15 residues. V shed 3 bases, J shed 2 bases, and the junction held 7 bases outside the gene matches. CDR3 in DNA: TGTGCCAGCAGCTCCGGGGGGGGACTGGCCTACGAGCAGTACTTC. Translating gives CASSSGGGLAYEQYF.

This clone has only a few counts. J is TRBJ2-1 and V is TRBV20-1, with D perhaps matching TRBD2 (5 bases). Germline CDR1 is DFQATT and CDR2 is SNEGSKA (reference sequence). The germline V and J ends were trimmed by 3 bases and 4 bases, with 10 bases remaining between them. This CDR3 is 13 amino acids long. This chain's CDR3 is CSASRERYNEQFF. CDR3 in DNA: TGCAGTGCTAGTAGGGAGCGGTACAATGAGCAGTTCTTC.

The rearrangement joins TRBV28 to TRBJ2-1; the match to TRBD2 covers 9 bases. V dropped 8 bases and J dropped 8; count of bases not matched to a gene: 1. The CDR3 has 11 residues. The germline gives CDR1 MDHEN, CDR2 SYDVKM. The CDR3 protein is CASGTSHEQFF. The CDR3 DNA follows: TGTGCCAGCGGGACTAGCCATGAGCAGTTCTTC.

This chain links TRBV29-1 with TRBJ1-1, with D unclear. With 0 bases removed from V and 1 base from J, the gap between germline ends came to 6 bases. The CDR3 has 13 amino acids. Looked up from germline, CDR1 is SQVTM and CDR2 is ANQGSEA. DNA for the CDR3: TGCAGCGTTGAAGAACGGAGGAACACTGAAGCTTTCTTT. Translation gives CSVEERRNTEAFF.

CDR3 protein: CASSPTGYTIYF. CDR3 sequence (DNA): TGTGCCAGCAGCCCCACCGGGTACACCATATATTTT. The chain couples TRBV14 to TRBJ1-3; D gene ambiguous. CDR1 is SGHDN, CDR2 FVKESK, per germline. V gave up 4 bases and J gave up 8 bases, with 9 bases separating them. CDR3 length equals 12 residues.